The present TCR beta chain was sequenced within a study of response to subunit inactivated influenza vaccine. Broader study findings: A suggestion made by the authors is that each seasonal influenza vaccination recruits few new T cells.

This clonotype showed up many times. The antigen remains undetermined. Trimming removed 6 bases from V and 0 bases from J, with 12 bases in between. The CDR3 is made up of 15 amino acids. TCRdb fed the RT-PCR reads into MiXCR, producing one record per CDR3 protein. The sample shows 750,000 to 850,000 distinct CDR3 sequences, approximately 17% of them seen only once. The chain carries TRBV12-3 or TRBV12-4 and TRBJ1-3, with a possible D match to TRBD1 (5 bases). The clonotype comes from a man aged 50-59 years who received an inactivated influenza vaccine. Sequences were derived from PBMCs from blood, sampled approximately 5 days after vaccination. Here the CDR3 reads CASRGGTVSGNTIYF. As DNA, the CDR3 is TGTGCCAGCAGGGGAGGGACGGTCTCTGGAAACACCATATATTTT.